The present entry profiles one T cell receptor beta chain with its context. This sample is drawn from a study of blood T cell repertoires in COVID-19. The V and J ends lost 3 bases and 2 bases, in that order; junction bases with no gene match: 11. This CDR3 comprises 17 residues. Germline CDR1 SGHRS, CDR2 YFSETQ. Assay used: immunoSEQ multiplex PCR; TCRdb lists only in-frame clones, some missing. Here the sample spans roughly 300,000 clones, around 87% being singletons. Sequenced sample: peripheral blood. The chain is built from TRBV5-1 and TRBJ2-1, with 7 bases aligning to TRBD2. The source is a woman aged 50 to 60 who had recovered from COVID-19. CDR3 loop: CASSWPGEGDTYNEQFF. The DNA of the CDR3 is TGCGCCAGCAGCTGGCCCGGGGAGGGCGATACCTACAATGAGCAGTTCTTC.